Following are 12 T cell receptor beta chains from one sample sequenced in a study of CD8 T cells in ankylosing spondylitis. TCRdb recomputed calls from the 5' RACE reads with MiXCR, one row per CDR3 protein. The sample yields 220,000 or so distinct CDR3 sequences, approximately 16% seen once. Whole-study findings and limits: Several highly homologous variants made up a TCR beta motif that seemed to typify ankylosing spondylitis blood.

Their recognized antigens are unknown. The sequenced sample consisted of blood, either unsorted or a sorted T cell fraction (not recorded which). Source of these receptors: a male donor with ankylosing spondylitis.

The chain recombines TRBV10-2 with TRBJ2-7; D uncertain. The V end lost 11 bases, the J end lost 0 bases, and 14 bases lay between the germline ends. Germline V gene data show CDR1 as WSHSY and CDR2 as SAAADI. The CDR3 runs 13 residues. The CDR3 coding sequence is TGCGCCGTACAAGACTGGGGCTCCTACGAGCAGTACTTC. The encoded protein is CAVQDWGSYEQYF.

V and J are TRBV11-2 and TRBJ2-5; no clear D gene. CDR3 length: 15 amino acids. Germline V gene sequence: CDR1 SGHAT, CDR2 FQNNGV. V lost 0 bases, J lost 2 bases, and 10 bases lay in between. CDR3 in amino acids: CASSLDRMGQETQYF. The DNA of the CDR3 is TGTGCCAGCAGCTTAGATAGGATGGGGCAAGAGACCCAGTACTTC.

This clonotype was detected only a few times. CDR3 amino acids: CASSSGATNEKLFF. As DNA, the CDR3 is TGTGCCAGCAGTTCTGGAGCAACTAATGAAAAACTGTTTTTT. This chain uses TRBV27 with TRBJ1-4; D is uncertain. Germline CDR1 reads MNHEY; CDR2 reads SMNVEV (reference sequence). V lost 4 bases and J 0 bases, leaving 6 bases between the germline ends. CDR3 size: 14 residues.

The V call is TRBV11-2, the J call TRBJ2-3, with D unclear. The V end was cut by 3 bases, the J end by 5 bases, with 9 bases between. CDR3 size: 13 residues. Germline lookup yields CDR1 SGHAT and CDR2 FQNNGV. CDR3 loop: CASSLGYLDTQYF. In DNA, the CDR3 is TGTGCCAGCAGCTTGGGGTACCTAGATACGCAGTATTTT.

This clonotype was picked up a small number of times. The V call is TRBV25-1, the J call TRBJ2-7, with 14 nucleotides matching TRBD2. This CDR3 has 15 residues. CDR1 is MGHDK, CDR2 SYGVNS, per germline. Trimming took 5 bases from V and 5 from J; bases not matched to a gene: 5. CDR3 in amino acids: CASSWTSGRRNEQYF. As DNA, the CDR3 is TGTGCCAGCAGTTGGACTAGCGGGAGGCGCAACGAGCAGTACTTC.

The chain has TRBV7-9 and TRBJ2-7; no reliable D call. V was cut by 1 base and J by 3 bases, with 10 bases left in between. Germline V gene data show CDR1 as SEHNR and CDR2 as FQNEAQ (reference sequence). The CDR3 is 14 amino acids. CDR3 nucleotide sequence: TGTGCCAGCAGCTTAGTGGGTCCCAGCTACGAGCAGTACTTC. Translating gives CASSLVGPSYEQYF.

The rearrangement uses TRBV5-1 and TRBJ2-1, with 12 nucleotides matching TRBD2. Trimming cost V 1 base and J 0 bases; bases outside gene matches: 11. The CDR3 is 20 amino acids. Germline CDR1 reads SGHRS; CDR2 reads YFSETQ. CDR3 residues: CASSLSAGLAGVYSYNEQFF. The DNA for the CDR3 is TGCGCCAGCAGCTTGTCTGCGGGACTAGCGGGCGTATACTCCTACAATGAGCAGTTCTTC. Combining the CDR3 with reference TRBV5-1 and TRBJ2-1 gives the whole variable domain KAGVTQTPRYLIKTRGQQVTLSCSPISGHRSVSWYQQTPGQGLQFLFEYFSETQRNKGNFPGRFSGRQFSNSRSEMNVSTLELGDSALYLCASSLSAGLAGVYSYNEQFFGPGTRLTVL.

This clonotype was seen ten or more times. This chain links TRBV10-3 with TRBJ1-2; tentative D call: TRBD1 (5 bases). Trimming stripped 2 bases from V and 4 bases from J, with 11 bases between. Per the germline V gene, CDR1 is ENHRY and CDR2 is SYGVKD. This CDR3 has 14 residues. The CDR3 nucleotides read TGTGCCATCAGTGAGATGGAGGGGACCTATGGCTACACCTTC. Translation: CAISEMEGTYGYTF.

The chain couples TRBV19 to TRBJ2-3, with D tentatively TRBD2 (6 bases). CDR1 is LNHDA and CDR2 is SQIVND in the germline V gene (reference sequence). Trimming removed 5 bases from V and 2 bases from J, with 17 bases in between. This CDR3 is 16 amino acids long. The CDR3, as DNA: TGTGCCAGTAGTCCGGGACTCCCGTTTCCCACAGATACGCAGTATTTT. Amino acid sequence: CASSPGLPFPTDTQYF.

The table lists this clonotype with a few counts. The chain has TRBV5-6 and TRBJ2-7; a weak D match, TRBD2 (6 bases). V dropped 1 base and J dropped 4 bases, with 12 bases sitting between them. Per germline, CDR1 SGHDT and CDR2 YYEEEE. The CDR3 loop spans 14 amino acids. CDR3 sequence: CASSLFSGPYEQYF. In nucleotides, the CDR3 is TGTGCCAGCAGCTTGTTTAGCGGACCTTACGAGCAGTACTTC.

The rearrangement joins TRBV29-1 to TRBJ1-1; D is unclear. CDR3 length equals 13 residues. Trimming cost V 6 bases and J 0 bases, with 11 bases left between them. Germline CDR1 SQVTM, CDR2 ANQGSEA. For the CDR3, the DNA is TGCAGCGTCGCGGACGCGCTGAACACTGAAGCTTTCTTT. It yields the protein CSVADALNTEAFF.

This clonotype has at least ten counts. This chain links TRBV12-3 or TRBV12-4 with TRBJ1-2; D is ambiguous. There are 12 residues in the CDR3. V was clipped by 6 bases and J by 2 bases, with 7 bases between them. In nucleotides, the CDR3 is TGTGCCAGCAGCGACAAAAACTATGGCTACACCTTC. Translation gives CASSDKNYGYTF.